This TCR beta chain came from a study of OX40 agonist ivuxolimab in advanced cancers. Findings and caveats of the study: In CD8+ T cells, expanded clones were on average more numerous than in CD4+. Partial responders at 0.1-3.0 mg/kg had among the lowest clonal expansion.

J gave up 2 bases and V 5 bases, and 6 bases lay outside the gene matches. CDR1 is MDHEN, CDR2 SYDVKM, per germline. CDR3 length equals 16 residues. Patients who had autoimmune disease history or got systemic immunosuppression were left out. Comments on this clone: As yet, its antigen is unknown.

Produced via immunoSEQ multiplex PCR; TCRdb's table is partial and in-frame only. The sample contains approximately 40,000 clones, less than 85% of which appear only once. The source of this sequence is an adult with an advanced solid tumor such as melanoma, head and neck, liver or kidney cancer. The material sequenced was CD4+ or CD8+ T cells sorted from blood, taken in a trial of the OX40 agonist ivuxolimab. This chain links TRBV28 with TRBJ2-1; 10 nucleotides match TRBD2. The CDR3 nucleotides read TGTGCCAGCAGTCCTTTAGCGGGGGGTACCTACAATGAGCAGTTCTTC. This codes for CASSPLAGGTYNEQFF. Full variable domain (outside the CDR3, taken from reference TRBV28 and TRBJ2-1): DVKVTQSSRYLVKRTGEKVFLECVQDMDHENMFWYRQDPGLGLRLIYFSYDVKMKEKGDIPEGYSVSREKKERFSLILESASTNQTSMYLCASSPLAGGTYNEQFFGPGTRLTVL.